A single sample is the source of the 13 T cell receptor beta chains below, sequenced in a study of T cells expressing NK-cell markers (dated by TCRdb to the early 2020s). The library relied on 5' RACE. The reads were generated on an Illumina HiSeq 2000. TCRdb reanalyzed the reads, keeping one entry per CDR3 protein sequence and omitting DNA. The sample table includes 150,000 to 180,000 distinct CDR3 sequences. The ten biggest clones cover 37% of the sample. The sample consisted of blood T cells: a sorted CD56 or NKG2C T cell subset, CD4+ or CD8+ T cells, or bulk PBMC T cells (not recorded which). These receptor sequences come from a woman aged 50 to 65 in good health. Donor details come from another sample of the same person, matched by shared clones.

This chain joins TRBV25-1 and TRBJ2-3. This CDR3 has 12 residues. Germline lookup yields CDR1 MGHDK and CDR2 SYGVNS. CDR3 region: CVVADGSDTQYF. Full variable domain (remainder filled in from reference TRBV25-1 and TRBJ2-3): EADIYQTPRYLVIGTGKKITLECSQTMGHDKMYWYQQDPGMELHLIHYSYGVNSTEKGDLSSESTVSRIRTEHFPLTLESARPSHTSQYLCVVADGSDTQYFGPGTRLTVL.

The J gene is TRBJ2-1, the V gene TRBV7-9; the TCRdb call, TRBD2, lacks DNA for checking. Germline values: CDR1 SEHNR, CDR2 FQNEAQ (reference sequence). This CDR3 is built from 17 residues. This chain's CDR3 is CASSILSALGDDNEQFF.

V usage is TRBV7-6 and J usage is TRBJ2-7. Germline lookup yields CDR1 SGHVS and CDR2 FNYEAQ. This CDR3 spans 13 amino acids. CDR3: CASSLVGNYEQYF.

The chain carries TRBV29-1 and TRBJ2-1; TCRdb's D gene call, TRBD2, goes unchecked for lack of DNA. The CDR3 has 15 residues. Germline CDR1 reads SQVTM; CDR2 reads ANQGSEA. The CDR3: CSVEGTGTSSNEQFF.

This sequence joins TRBV14 and TRBJ2-2; TCRdb names TRBD1, which stays unverified in the absence of DNA. Germline V CDR1 and CDR2: SGHDN, FVKESK. The CDR3 has 17 amino acids. The CDR3 is CASSQFFGQSDTGELFF.

J is TRBJ2-7 and V is TRBV3-1; without DNA, the TCRdb call of TRBD2 cannot be checked. The germline V gene has CDR1 LGHDT and CDR2 YNNKEL (reference sequence). The CDR3 totals 15 residues. CDR3 sequence: CASSQGLATTYEQYF.

The gene calls are TRBV6-1 and TRBJ2-1; TCRdb returns TRBD2, unconfirmable since there is no DNA. The CDR3 covers 15 residues. In germline, CDR1 is MNHNS, CDR2 SASEGT. CDR3 residues: CASTRSGRAPNEQFF.

V gene TRBV4-1 combines with J gene TRBJ2-7. Per germline, CDR1 MGHRA and CDR2 YSYEKL. CDR3 length: 15 amino acids. The chain's CDR3 is CASSQDRGSSYEQYF.

The CDR3 region is CATSRVTEVEQYF. The chain joins TRBV15 to TRBJ2-7; TCRdb calls TRBD2, which cannot be checked without DNA. The CDR3 runs to 13 residues. Germline lookup yields CDR1 LNHNV and CDR2 YYDKDF (reference sequence).

The V call is TRBV7-9, the J call TRBJ2-3. In germline, CDR1 is SEHNR, CDR2 FQNEAQ (reference sequence). The CDR3 extends over 13 amino acids. The CDR3 sequence: CASSLAGVDTQYF.

Here the CDR3 reads CASSALAGGPDEQYF. The gene calls are TRBV19 and TRBJ2-3; absent DNA, TCRdb's TRBD2 call cannot be checked. The CDR3 runs 15 residues. Germline CDR1 LNHDA, CDR2 SQIVND (reference sequence).

J is TRBJ2-3 and V is TRBV12-3 or TRBV12-4; TCRdb selects TRBD2, and the lack of DNA leaves this call unchecked. The CDR3 has 18 residues. CDR3 residues: CASRSWLAGGPEADTQYF.

This rearrangement joins TRBV12-3 or TRBV12-4 to TRBJ2-5; no DNA is available, so the TRBD2 call from TCRdb remains unchecked. This CDR3 comprises 15 residues. CDR3 loop: CASSLNPQGRETQYF.